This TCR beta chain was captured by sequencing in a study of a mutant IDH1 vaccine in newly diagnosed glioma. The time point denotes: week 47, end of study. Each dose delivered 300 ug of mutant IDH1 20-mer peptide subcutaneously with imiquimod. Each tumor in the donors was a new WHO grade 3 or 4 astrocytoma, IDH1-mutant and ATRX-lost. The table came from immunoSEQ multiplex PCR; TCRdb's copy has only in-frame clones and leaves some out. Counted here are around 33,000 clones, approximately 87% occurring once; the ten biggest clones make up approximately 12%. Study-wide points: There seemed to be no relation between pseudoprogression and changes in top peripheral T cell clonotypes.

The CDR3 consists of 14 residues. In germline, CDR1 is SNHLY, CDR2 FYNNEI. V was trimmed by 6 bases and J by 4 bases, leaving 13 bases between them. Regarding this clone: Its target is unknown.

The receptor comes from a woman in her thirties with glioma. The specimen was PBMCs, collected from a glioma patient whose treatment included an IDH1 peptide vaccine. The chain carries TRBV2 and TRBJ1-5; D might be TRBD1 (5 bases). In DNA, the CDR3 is TGTGCCAGCAGGGGTTTTGACAGTAATCAGCCCCAGCATTTT. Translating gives CASRGFDSNQPQHF.